A selection of T cell receptor beta chains follows, all from one sample in a study of T-cell reconstitution after alpha-beta-depleted transplantation in children. TCRdb called the PCR reads again in MiXCR, with one record for every CDR3 protein. This table has about 500,000 distinct CDR3 sequences, about an eighth appearing once. The source was PBMCs, mostly from graft donor cells, collected 180 days after TCRalphabeta/CD19-depleted stem cell transplant. The receptors shown here come from a female patient aged 2-15 years who had a stem cell transplant for aplastic anemia, so the T cells may come from the graft donor. The CDR3 runs from the conserved cysteine through the conserved F or W. A D gene is named only where the DNA matches it firmly. A clone size is listed for some rows: how often the clone was seen (once, few, many), or a class if it is expanded.

>TRBV9|TRBJ2-2|TRBD1|NA
CASSLTGEVGTGELFF
TGTGCCAGCAGCTTGACAGGGGAGGTAGGAACCGGGGAGCTGTTTTTT
>TRBV28|TRBJ1-2|TRBD1|NA
CASRPFPGQGTYGYTF
TGTGCCAGCAGACCTTTCCCGGGACAGGGAACCTATGGCTACACCTTC
>TRBV24-1|TRBJ2-7|NA|NA
CATSDGGGRDEQYF
TGTGCCACCAGTGATGGCGGTGGAAGGGACGAGCAGTACTTC
>TRBV20-1|TRBJ2-1|NA|NA
CSARRVYEQFF
TGCAGTGCTCGCCGCGTTTACGAGCAGTTCTTC
>TRBV5-1|TRBJ2-1|TRBD2|many
CASYKASGRWHEQFF
TGCGCCAGTTACAAAGCCAGCGGGAGGTGGCATGAGCAGTTCTTC
>TRBV10-3|TRBJ2-1|TRBD1|few
CATRTGVGNEQFF
TGTGCCACCCGGACAGGGGTGGGCAATGAGCAGTTCTTC
>TRBV28|TRBJ2-3|TRBD1|few
CASSQDRVADTQYF
TGTGCCAGCAGTCAGGACAGGGTAGCGGATACGCAGTATTTT
>TRBV4-3|TRBJ1-3|NA|few
CASSQEPLGSGNTIYF
TGCGCCAGCAGCCAAGAGCCATTGGGGTCTGGAAACACCATATATTTT
>TRBV11-2|TRBJ2-1|NA|NA
CASSLGRGLGGRSSYNEQFF
TGTGCCAGCAGCTTAGGTAGAGGACTAGGGGGGAGGAGCTCCTACAATGAGCAGTTCTTC
>TRBV12-3/TRBV12-4|TRBJ1-5|NA|many
CASSGPDGRGNQPQHF
TGTGCCAGCAGTGGCCCTGACGGACGGGGCAATCAGCCCCAGCATTTT
>TRBV11-3|TRBJ2-7|TRBD2|NA
CASSLVGLAGASRGGEQYF
TGTGCCAGCAGCTTAGTCGGACTAGCGGGAGCCTCCAGGGGAGGGGAGCAGTACTTC
>TRBV27|TRBJ1-2|TRBD1|NA
CASSGGQGRPGGYIF
TGTGCCAGCAGTGGGGGACAGGGGAGGCCTGGTGGCTACATCTTC
>TRBV12-5|TRBJ2-1|NA|few
CASGLQVAYNEQFF
TGTGCTAGTGGTTTGCAGGTAGCCTACAATGAGCAGTTCTTC
>TRBV7-9|TRBJ1-6|NA|few
CASSAVEGGNSPLHF
TGTGCCAGCAGCGCCGTTGAGGGTGGCAATTCACCCCTCCACTTT
>TRBV5-1|TRBJ2-3|TRBD2|NA
CASSLLGLAGMDTQYF
TGCGCCAGCAGCTTGTTAGGGCTAGCGGGGATGGATACGCAGTATTTT
>TRBV10-2|TRBJ2-3|NA|many
CASSEVTDTQYF
TGCGCCAGCAGTGAAGTCACAGATACGCAGTATTTT
>TRBV20-1|TRBJ2-1|NA|NA
CSASQGLLRKDEQFF
TGCAGTGCTTCTCAAGGACTATTGCGGAAGGATGAGCAGTTCTTC
>TRBV12-3/TRBV12-4|TRBJ2-7|NA|few
CASSPSPPFGRTSYEQYF
TGTGCCAGCAGCCCTTCGCCACCCTTCGGGCGGACCTCCTACGAGCAGTACTTC
>TRBV27|TRBJ2-1|TRBD2|NA
CASNHAGTSGRVHNEQFF
TGTGCCAGCAATCACGCCGGGACTAGCGGGAGAGTCCACAATGAGCAGTTCTTC
>TRBV29-1|TRBJ2-5|NA|NA
CSVEKVSAETQYF
TGCAGCGTTGAAAAGGTTAGCGCAGAGACCCAGTACTTC
>TRBV5-1|TRBJ1-1|TRBD1|few
CASSPTGFEAFF
TGCGCCAGCAGCCCGACAGGGTTTGAAGCTTTCTTT
>TRBV4-3|TRBJ1-2|TRBD1|few
CASGQDRASYGYTF
TGCGCCAGCGGTCAGGACAGGGCATCTTATGGCTACACCTTC
>TRBV14|TRBJ2-3|TRBD2|many
CASRTSGTDTQYF
TGTGCCAGCCGGACTAGCGGAACAGATACGCAGTATTTT
>TRBV29-1|TRBJ2-7|NA|NA
CSVRYGSSYEQYF
TGCAGCGTCCGATATGGGAGCTCCTACGAGCAGTACTTC
>TRBV11-2|TRBJ2-1|NA|few
CASSLGFREEQFF
TGTGCCAGCAGCTTAGGTTTCAGGGAAGAGCAGTTCTTC
>TRBV4-3|TRBJ1-1|TRBD1|NA
CASSQGSPGQGGTEAFF
TGCGCCAGCAGCCAAGGTTCACCGGGACAGGGAGGCACTGAAGCTTTCTTT
>TRBV6-4|TRBJ2-3|NA|NA
CASSTKPGGSTDTQYF
TGTGCCAGCAGTACTAAACCCGGGGGTAGCACAGATACGCAGTATTTT
>TRBV7-3|TRBJ2-7|TRBD1|few
CASSLNRGPYEQYF
TGTGCCAGCAGCTTAAACAGGGGTCCCTACGAGCAGTACTTC
>TRBV7-8|TRBJ2-1|TRBD2|NA
CASSLGTSRTYNEQFF
TGTGCCAGCAGCTTAGGGACTAGCAGAACCTACAATGAGCAGTTCTTC
>TRBV28|TRBJ1-1|NA|few
CASSLLRQRGTEAFF
TGTGCCAGCAGTTTACTAAGACAGAGGGGGACTGAAGCTTTCTTT
>TRBV20-1|TRBJ2-1|TRBD1|many
CSARRGRLNEQFF
TGCAGTGCTAGGAGGGGGCGCCTCAATGAGCAGTTCTTC
>TRBV6-2/TRBV6-3|TRBJ2-7|NA|NA
CASSYRRAVSSYEQYF
TGTGCCAGCAGCTACCGCCGGGCAGTGTCCTCCTACGAGCAGTACTTC
>TRBV27|TRBJ1-4|TRBD1|few
CASRKVGQGAEKLFF
TGTGCCAGCAGAAAAGTAGGACAGGGAGCTGAAAAACTGTTTTTT
>TRBV28|TRBJ1-3|NA|NA
CASSFGGNSGNTIYF
TGTGCCAGCAGTTTCGGAGGGAACTCTGGAAACACCATATATTTT
>TRBV20-1|TRBJ1-6|NA|NA
CSAPGGNSPLHF
TGCAGTGCCCCTGGGGGGAATTCACCCCTCCACTTT
>TRBV10-3|TRBJ1-1|NA|few
CATWGSGSGHPLRAFF
TGTGCCACCTGGGGGAGCGGCTCGGGGCACCCACTGAGAGCTTTCTTT
>TRBV4-3|TRBJ2-2|TRBD2|NA
CASSQDWEGPDTGELFF
TGCGCCAGCAGCCAAGATTGGGAGGGACCTGACACCGGGGAGCTGTTTTTT
>TRBV29-1|TRBJ2-1|NA|NA
CSVVGGLYSYNEQFF
TGCAGCGTTGTTGGGGGACTCTACTCCTACAATGAGCAGTTCTTC
>TRBV10-3|TRBJ2-2|TRBD2|NA
CAITSTSWVASGNTGELFF
TGTGCCATCACCTCGACTAGCTGGGTAGCTTCTGGGAACACCGGGGAGCTGTTTTTT
>TRBV5-1|TRBJ2-4|NA|many
CASSRDTLNIQYF
TGCGCCAGCAGCCGGGACACATTAAACATTCAGTACTTC
>TRBV20-1|TRBJ2-1|NA|few
CSASPRGGQFF
TGCAGTGCTAGCCCACGAGGGGGGCAGTTCTTC